This T cell receptor (beta chain) was identified during a study of tumor-infiltrating lymphocytes in primary liver carcinoma. In the study overall: Tumor staging was T1-T3 N0M0; sizes spanned about 4 to 11 cm across.

Starting material for RNA and DNA co-extraction consisted of roughly 19-34 mg of unsorted bulk tissue. With chronic HBV infection, the patients were also treatment-naive. Samples were taken from five separate regions of every tumor. With a constant-region primer, TCR beta cDNA was made from around 530 ng of total RNA. What produced the TCR beta libraries was three nested multiplex PCR rounds using slightly modified ARM-PCR. Investigators reported that the first two PCR rounds, at 9 to 11 cycles each, used TRBV1-TRBV30 forward primers with a C-beta reverse primer. In TCRdb, the multiplex PCR reads were re-called with MiXCR into one record per CDR3 protein. The sample includes 45,000 to 55,000 distinct CDR3 sequences, about two thirds seen only once; the top ten take over 25%. Trimming took off 0 bases at V and 9 bases at J, with 17 bases between the two ends. The CDR3 runs 15 residues. Per germline, CDR1 LGHDT and CDR2 YNNKEL (reference sequence).

This TCR derives from a man aged 40-55 years with primary liver carcinoma and hepatitis B virus infection. Sequencing was performed on liver tumor tissue from sampling region 5. Regarding subset: tumor region T5, tumor centre. The chain employs TRBV3-1 and TRBJ2-5; tentative D call: TRBD1 (6 bases). For the CDR3, the DNA is TGTGCCAGCAGCCAAGATAGTGGGGGCTGGCAGTCCCAGTACTTC. Its translation: CASSQDSGGWQSQYF.